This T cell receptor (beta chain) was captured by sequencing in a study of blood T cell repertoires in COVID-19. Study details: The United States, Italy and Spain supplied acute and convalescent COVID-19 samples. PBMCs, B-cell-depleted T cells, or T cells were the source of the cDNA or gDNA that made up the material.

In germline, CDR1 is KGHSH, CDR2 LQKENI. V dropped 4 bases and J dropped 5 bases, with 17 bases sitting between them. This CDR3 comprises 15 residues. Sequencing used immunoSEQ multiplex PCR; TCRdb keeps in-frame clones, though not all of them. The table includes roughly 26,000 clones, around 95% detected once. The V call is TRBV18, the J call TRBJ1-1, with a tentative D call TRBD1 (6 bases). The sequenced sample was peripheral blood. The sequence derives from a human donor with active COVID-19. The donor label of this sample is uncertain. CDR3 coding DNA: TGTGCCAGCTCACTCCTAGGGGGGGGTGAAACTGAAGCTTTCTTT. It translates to CASSLLGGGETEAFF.